These 14 T cell receptor beta chains share one sample of origin, sequenced in a study of neurological immune-mediated disorders. TCRdb fed the 5' RACE reads into MiXCR, producing one record per CDR3 protein. The repertoire consists of 95,000 to 110,000 distinct CDR3 sequences, with more than 10% occurring once and the leading ten covering approximately 3.4%. The sample's time point: longitudinal time-point 3. What was sequenced was PBMCs. All receptors derive from a female donor with HTLV-1-associated myelopathy (HAM/TSP).

There are many counts of this clonotype. The genes are TRBV5-1 and TRBJ1-2; D not resolved. CDR1 and CDR2 from the germline V gene are SGHRS and YFSETQ. The CDR3 runs to 15 residues. The V gene lost 4 bases and the J gene lost 2 bases, with 15 bases spanning the gap. The CDR3 spells CASSRQSAENYGYTF. The CDR3 coding sequence is TGCGCCAGCAGCAGACAATCGGCCGAAAACTATGGCTACACCTTC. Complete variable domain (other parts from reference TRBV5-1 and TRBJ1-2): KAGVTQTPRYLIKTRGQQVTLSCSPISGHRSVSWYQQTPGQGLQFLFEYFSETQRNKGNFPGRFSGRQFSNSRSEMNVSTLELGDSALYLCASSRQSAENYGYTFGSGTRLTVV.

This clonotype was seen ten or more times. J is TRBJ1-2 and V is TRBV20-1; tentatively, D is TRBD1 (5 bases). The CDR3 runs to 12 residues. CDR1 and CDR2 from the germline V gene are DFQATT and SNEGSKA (reference sequence). V was pared by 5 bases and J by 9 bases, with 16 bases between. CDR3 in amino acids: CSAPGRITSYTF. DNA for the CDR3: TGCAGTGCTCCAGGGAGGATCACGAGCTACACCTTC.

This clonotype came up many times. This chain joins TRBV4-2 and TRBJ2-2, with D possibly matching TRBD2 (7 bases). CDR1 is LGHNA, CDR2 YNFKEQ, per germline. CDR3 length: 18 residues. Deletions cut 1 base from V and 2 bases from J, with 17 bases between. CDR3 bases: TGTGCCAGCAGCCAAGGCGTTTACGGGGGGCTCAACACCGGGGAGCTGTTTTTT. Protein product: CASSQGVYGGLNTGELFF.

For the CDR3, the DNA is TGTGCCAGCAGTGCTCATCCGGGACAGGGGATGAACACTGAAGCTTTCTTT. Translated: CASSAHPGQGMNTEAFF. The gene calls are TRBV6-5 and TRBJ1-1; 10 bases match TRBD1. CDR3 length: 17 amino acids. Germline loops: CDR1 MNHEY, CDR2 SVGAGI. J gave up 0 bases and V 5 bases, and 9 bases lay outside the gene matches.

There are many counts of this clonotype. The chain employs TRBV7-8 and TRBJ1-2, with D maybe TRBD1 (5 bases). CDR3 length equals 14 residues. Germline lookup yields CDR1 SGHVS and CDR2 FQNEAQ. The V end was cut by 6 bases, the J end by 7 bases, with 18 bases between. CDR3 region: CASRPQSGGGGYTF. The CDR3 DNA is TGTGCCAGCAGACCTCAAAGCGGGGGGGGTGGCTACACCTTC.

In its sample, this clonotype was seen many times. The chain recombines TRBV7-2 with TRBJ1-2, with TRBD1 matching 10 bases. V shed 3 bases and J 6 bases; nucleotides not matched to a gene: 4. Germline V gene data show CDR1 as SGHTA and CDR2 as FQGNSA. This CDR3 comprises 14 residues. CDR3 region: CASSFPTGGHGYTF. In DNA form, the CDR3 reads TGTGCCAGCAGCTTCCCGACAGGGGGCCATGGCTACACCTTC. The whole variable domain, remainder taken from reference TRBV7-2 and TRBJ1-2, is GAGVSQSPSNKVTEKGKDVELRCDPISGHTALYWYRQSLGQGLEFLIYFQGNSAPDKSGLPSDRFSAERTGGSVSTLTIQRTQQEDSAVYLCASSFPTGGHGYTFGSGTRLTVV.

This clonotype was seen at least ten times. This chain joins TRBV7-6 and TRBJ2-7; 8 bases fit TRBD1. Losses at the gene ends were 4 bases for V and 4 bases for J; bases not matched to a gene: 9. In germline, CDR1 is SGHVS, CDR2 FNYEAQ. CDR3 length: 15 residues. CDR3 nucleotides: TGTGCCAGCAGCTCTGATCCGGGACAGGTTTACGAGCAGTACTTC. Its protein is CASSSDPGQVYEQYF. Drawing the rest from reference TRBV7-6 and TRBJ2-7, the complete variable domain is GAGVSQSPRYKVTKRGQDVALRCDPISGHVSLYWYRQALGQGPEFLTYFNYEAQQDKSGLPNDRFSAERPEGSISTLTIQRTEQRDSAMYRCASSSDPGQVYEQYFGPGTRLTVT.

This clonotype was seen ten or more times. CDR3 residues: CASSLAGQINNEQFF. CDR3 bases: TGCGCCAGCAGCTTGGCCGGGCAGATAAACAATGAGCAGTTCTTC. The J gene is TRBJ2-1, the V gene TRBV5-1; unclear D gene. Germline V gives CDR1 SGHRS, CDR2 YFSETQ. This CDR3 has 15 amino acids. V lost 0 bases and J 5 bases, leaving 12 bases between the germline ends.

This clonotype appeared many times. V gene TRBV5-4 combines with J gene TRBJ2-3; D uncertain. The CDR3 has 15 residues. V gave up 4 bases and J gave up 2 bases, with 14 bases separating them. Germline CDR1 is SGHNT and CDR2 is YYREEE (reference sequence). This CDR3 reads CASSPSILVTDTQYF. The DNA for the CDR3 is TGTGCCAGCAGCCCGTCGATTCTAGTCACAGATACGCAGTATTTT.

The gene calls are TRBV28 and TRBJ1-6, with 7 bases fitting TRBD1. This CDR3 contains 17 residues. With 3 bases clipped from V and 9 bases from J, the junction kept 14 bases outside the gene matches. Germline CDR1 and CDR2: MDHEN and SYDVKM. CDR3 region: CASSFGVGRTGTSPLHF. CDR3 bases: TGTGCCAGCAGTTTCGGAGTGGGGAGGACAGGTACTTCACCCCTCCACTTT. Looking up the rest from reference TRBV28 and TRBJ1-6 gives the full variable domain: DVKVTQSSRYLVKRTGEKVFLECVQDMDHENMFWYRQDPGLGLRLIYFSYDVKMKEKGDIPEGYSVSREKKERFSLILESASTNQTSMYLCASSFGVGRTGTSPLHFGNGTRLTVT.

This clonotype was seen repeatedly, ten times or more. This sequence joins TRBV29-1 and TRBJ1-2; tentatively, D is TRBD1 (5 bases). V lost 4 bases and J 8 bases, leaving 17 bases between the germline ends. The CDR3 runs 13 residues. Germline loops: CDR1 SQVTM, CDR2 ANQGSEA. CDR3 in DNA: TGCAGCGTTGTCAGGGCCGGGGGTGAAGGCTACACCTTC. It codes for CSVVRAGGEGYTF.

The CDR3 region has the DNA TGTGCCAGCAGCTTAGGCGACGCCTACTATGGCTACACCTTC. Protein sequence: CASSLGDAYYGYTF. This chain uses TRBV7-9 with TRBJ1-2; no clear D gene. The V and J ends lost 1 base and 3 bases respectively, with 9 bases between them. The CDR3 is 14 residues long. Germline V lookup: CDR1 SEHNR, CDR2 FQNEAQ (reference sequence).

This clonotype was detected many times. The V and J genes are TRBV5-1 and TRBJ2-1, with D possibly matching TRBD1 (6 bases). CDR3 length: 15 amino acids. V gave up 4 bases and J gave up 5 bases, with 16 bases separating them. Germline values: CDR1 SGHRS, CDR2 YFSETQ. The CDR3, as DNA: TGCGCCAGCAGCAAACAGGGTATGACGGACAATGAGCAGTTCTTC. Translated: CASSKQGMTDNEQFF.

This clonotype was seen a handful of times. The chain links TRBV12-3 or TRBV12-4 to TRBJ2-5, with TRBD1 as a possible D gene (5 bases). The V end was cut by 4 bases, the J end by 2 bases, with 14 bases between. This CDR3 region has 15 residues. The CDR3 nucleotides read TGTGCCAGCAGTTCTCCTCAGGCAGGGCAAGAGACCCAGTACTTC. Its protein product is CASSSPQAGQETQYF.